This TCR beta chain was identified during a study of blood T cell repertoires in COVID-19. In the original workflow: For nucleated cells, counts were estimated from reference gene primer amplification. The protocol was immunoSEQ multiplex PCR, while the TCRdb copy is restricted to in-frame clones and leaves out a portion. The D gene and trimming were derived from the DNA, and the V and J assignments and clone size from that table. The repertoire has about 160,000 clones, 90% to 95% of them found once; the top ten carry about 0.54%. Trimming took 3 bases from V and 2 from J; bases not matched to a gene: 7. Germline values: CDR1 KGHSH, CDR2 LQKENI. The CDR3 is 16 amino acids.

The sample was peripheral blood. The TCR originated in a man aged 50 to 59 with acute or convalescent COVID-19. This chain links TRBV18 with TRBJ1-5; 7 bases fit TRBD1. The CDR3 loop reads CASSPGGTAGNQPQHF. CDR3 coding DNA: TGTGCCAGCTCACCCGGCGGGACAGCTGGCAATCAGCCCCAGCATTTT.